This T cell receptor (beta chain) stems from a study of blood T cell repertoires in COVID-19. Study background: Sample material is recorded as cDNA or gDNA derived from T cells, B-cell-depleted T cells, or PBMCs.

CDR1 is MGHRA, CDR2 YSYEKL, per germline. V lost 5 bases to trimming and J lost 2 bases; unmatched junction nucleotides: 8. The CDR3 totals 15 residues. Clones were sequenced by immunoSEQ multiplex PCR, and TCRdb holds only the in-frame ones, with some missing. The sample yields about 190,000 clones, approximately 88% seen once. V is TRBV4-1 and J is TRBJ1-2; 7 bases match TRBD1. This clonotype was sampled from a woman aged 25-40 years who had recovered from COVID-19. Sequencing was performed on PBMCs or T cells enriched from blood (not recorded which). The CDR3 coding sequence is TGCGCCAGCAGCTCTCGGGACAGACCGAACTATGGCTACACCTTC. Protein product: CASSSRDRPNYGYTF.